The sequence of this T cell receptor (beta chain) was determined in a study of human T cells and chemical hapten exposure. Study results and caveats: Sensitization with DPC brought no change to TCRs above 1 in 1000 in frequency.

With regard to this clonotype: As yet, its antigen is unknown.

Time point described: healthy volunteer bleed at 6 weeks. Extraction yielded total RNA from whole blood (unfractionated). MiXCR was run by TCRdb on the RACE reads, yielding one entry per CDR3 protein. Of roughly 75,000 distinct CDR3 sequences listed, 8.5% to 9.5% are singletons. The V gene lost 5 bases and the J gene lost 0 bases, with 11 bases spanning the gap. This CDR3 has 13 residues. Germline-derived CDR1 and CDR2 are SQVTM and ANQGSEA. Material for sequencing was whole blood. The chain joins TRBV29-1 to TRBJ2-7; D is perhaps TRBD2 (6 bases). The receptor comes from a female donor in good health. Some clones in this sample may be carry-over from other donors' samples. Written as DNA, the CDR3 is TGCAGCGTTCGTACGGGGGACTCCTACGAGCAGTACTTC. Amino acids: CSVRTGDSYEQYF.